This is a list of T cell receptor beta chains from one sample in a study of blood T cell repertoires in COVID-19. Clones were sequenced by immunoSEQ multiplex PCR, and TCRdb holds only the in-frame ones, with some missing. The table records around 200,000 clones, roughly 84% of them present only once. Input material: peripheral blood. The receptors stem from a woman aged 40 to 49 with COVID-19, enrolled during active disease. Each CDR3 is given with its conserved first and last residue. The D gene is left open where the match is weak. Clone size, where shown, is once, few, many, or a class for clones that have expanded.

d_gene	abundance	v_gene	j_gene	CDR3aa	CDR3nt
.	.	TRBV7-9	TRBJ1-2	CASPPGISSEWSGYTF	TGTGCCAGCCCCCCCGGGATCTCGAGCGAGTGGAGTGGCTACACCTTC
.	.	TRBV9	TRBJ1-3	CASSVSGGNTIYF	TGTGCCAGCAGCGTGAGTGGTGGAAACACCATATATTTT
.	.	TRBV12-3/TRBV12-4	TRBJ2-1	CASSRQPDNEQFF	TGTGCCAGCAGCAGACAGCCGGACAATGAGCAGTTCTTC
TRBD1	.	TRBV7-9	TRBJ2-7	CAIAPHRGYEQYF	TGTGCCATCGCCCCGCACAGGGGCTACGAGCAGTACTTC
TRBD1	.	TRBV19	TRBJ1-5	CASSKSRTGAITPQHF	TGTGCCAGTAGTAAATCCCGAACAGGGGCGATCACGCCCCAGCATTTT
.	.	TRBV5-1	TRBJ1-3	CASSVTGDAGNTIYF	TGCGCCAGCAGCGTAACCGGGGATGCTGGAAACACCATATATTTT
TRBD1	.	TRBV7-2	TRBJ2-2	CASSFGTGSRPGELFF	TGTGCCAGCAGCTTTGGGACAGGGTCGAGGCCCGGGGAGCTGTTTTTT
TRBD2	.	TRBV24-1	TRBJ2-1	CATSDLQTSGRWGSYNEQFF	TGTGCCACCAGTGATTTGCAAACTAGCGGGAGGTGGGGCTCCTACAATGAGCAGTTCTTC
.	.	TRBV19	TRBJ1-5	CASSMSGSNQPQHF	TGTGCCAGTAGTATGTCAGGCAGCAATCAGCCCCAGCATTTT
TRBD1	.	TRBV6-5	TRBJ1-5	CASSWGQKDQPQHF	TGTGCCAGCAGTTGGGGACAGAAGGATCAGCCCCAGCATTTT
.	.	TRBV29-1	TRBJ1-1	CSVDGQSYTEAFF	TGCAGCGTCGATGGACAGTCCTACACTGAAGCTTTCTTT
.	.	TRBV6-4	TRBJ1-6	CASRLTSSSYNSPLHF	TGTGCCAGCAGGCTGACATCGAGCTCCTATAATTCACCCCTCCACTTT
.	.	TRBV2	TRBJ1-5	CASSLQGRGNQPQHF	TGTGCCAGCAGTTTACAGGGTAGAGGCAATCAGCCCCAGCATTTT
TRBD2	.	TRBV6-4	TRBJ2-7	CASSATSGNSYEQYF	TGTGCCAGCAGTGCGACTAGCGGAAACTCCTACGAGCAGTACTTC
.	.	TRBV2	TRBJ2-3	CASMLGVETDTQYF	TGTGCCAGTATGTTGGGAGTTGAGACAGATACGCAGTATTTT
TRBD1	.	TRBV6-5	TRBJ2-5	CASSTGTGVSETQYF	TGTGCCAGCAGTACCGGGACAGGGGTATCAGAGACCCAGTACTTC
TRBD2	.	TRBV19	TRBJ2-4	CASSPLGEAGGRNIQYF	TGTGCCAGTAGCCCCCTGGGGGAGGCGGGGGGCAGAAACATTCAGTACTTC
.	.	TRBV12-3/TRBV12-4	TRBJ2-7	CASSTSGTYEQYF	TGTGCCAGCAGTACCTCCGGGACCTACGAGCAGTACTTC
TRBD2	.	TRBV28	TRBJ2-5	CASSSGGLALQETQYF	TGTGCCAGCAGTTCGGGGGGACTAGCGCTACAAGAGACCCAGTACTTC
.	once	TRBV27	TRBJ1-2	CASSLQGRANYGYTF	TGTGCCAGCAGTTTACAGGGGCGAGCTAACTATGGCTACACCTTC
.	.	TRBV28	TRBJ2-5	CASSLFRTQYF	TGTGCCAGCAGCCTCTTCAGGACCCAGTACTTC
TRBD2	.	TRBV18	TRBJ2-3	CASSPRSGSSTDTQYF	TGTGCCAGCTCACCAAGGAGCGGGAGCTCAACAGATACGCAGTATTTT
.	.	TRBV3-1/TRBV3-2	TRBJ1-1	CASSPMAGGNSEAFF	TGTGCCAGCAGCCCCATGGCAGGAGGGAACTCTGAAGCTTTCTTT
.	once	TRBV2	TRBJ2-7	CASLGDIYEQYF	TGTGCCAGCCTTGGGGACATCTACGAGCAGTACTTC
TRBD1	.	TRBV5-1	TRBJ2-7	CASNLMTSGQASYEQYF	TGCGCCAGCAATTTAATGACGTCGGGACAGGCCTCCTACGAGCAGTACTTC